This is a list of T cell receptor beta chains from one sample in a study of blood T cell repertoires in COVID-19. Data came from immunoSEQ multiplex PCR; TCRdb stores just in-frame clones and leaves some out. The data contain 90,000 to 110,000 clones, 65% to 80% of them seen just once; the ten biggest clones take up roughly 19%. The material sequenced was peripheral blood. The receptors here all came from a woman in her seventies with acute or convalescent COVID-19. Each CDR3 is given with its conserved first and last residue. The order of the fields is V gene, D gene, J gene, CDR3 protein. The D gene is left open where the match is weak.

TRBV2,TRBD1,TRBJ2-5,CASSTDRGVETQYF
TRBV5-1,-,TRBJ1-3,CASSLGLGQGNTIYF
TRBV2,TRBD1,TRBJ1-5,CASAYTGVNQPQHF
TRBV5-4,-,TRBJ1-2,CASSSGGGRSIGYTF
TRBV9,TRBD1,TRBJ2-5,CASSFGTGDWETQYF
TRBV3-1/TRBV3-2,TRBD2,TRBJ2-1,CANNLGGGTDNEQFF
TRBV2,-,TRBJ2-7,CASSPNSEQYF
TRBV7-8,-,TRBJ2-2,CASSPPGLPLGGELFF
TRBV5-1,-,TRBJ2-3,CASSFRGTDTQYF
TRBV5-1,-,TRBJ1-4,CASSLIGQSTNEKLFF
TRBV30,-,TRBJ1-2,CAWSRPNRDPRGYTF
TRBV2,-,TRBJ2-7,CASSFDRDTTYEQYF
TRBV5-8,-,TRBJ1-1,CASSLSVKHTEAFF
TRBV9,-,TRBJ1-3,CASSVEGGRTIYF
TRBV6-2/TRBV6-3,-,TRBJ1-2,CASSYGRGNYGYTF
TRBV5-4,TRBD2,TRBJ2-5,CASSSGTSGYQETQYF
TRBV5-1,-,TRBJ2-2,CASSLGSVNTGELFF
TRBV7-9,-,TRBJ2-7,CASSLGPLRDYEQYF
TRBV2,-,TRBJ1-1,CATTTERNTEAFF
TRBV6-5,-,TRBJ1-4,CASSKQSRRNEKLFF
TRBV7-9,-,TRBJ2-5,CASSLGGGGAERETQYF
TRBV11-2,TRBD1,TRBJ1-5,CASSSGQLSNQPQHF
TRBV7-2,-,TRBJ2-7,CASSSTGAPSDEQYF